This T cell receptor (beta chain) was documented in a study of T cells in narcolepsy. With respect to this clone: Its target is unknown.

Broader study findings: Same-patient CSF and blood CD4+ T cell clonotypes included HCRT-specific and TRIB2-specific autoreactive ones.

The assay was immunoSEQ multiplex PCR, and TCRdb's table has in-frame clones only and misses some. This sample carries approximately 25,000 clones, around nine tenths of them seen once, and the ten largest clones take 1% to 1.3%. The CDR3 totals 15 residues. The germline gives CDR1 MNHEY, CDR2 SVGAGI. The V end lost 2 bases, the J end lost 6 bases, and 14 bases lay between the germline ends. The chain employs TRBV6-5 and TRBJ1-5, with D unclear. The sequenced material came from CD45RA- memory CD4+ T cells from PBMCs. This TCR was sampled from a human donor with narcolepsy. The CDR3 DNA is TGTGCCAGCAGTTACGGCTGGGGAGTTGGTCAGCCCCAGCATTTT. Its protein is CASSYGWGVGQPQHF.